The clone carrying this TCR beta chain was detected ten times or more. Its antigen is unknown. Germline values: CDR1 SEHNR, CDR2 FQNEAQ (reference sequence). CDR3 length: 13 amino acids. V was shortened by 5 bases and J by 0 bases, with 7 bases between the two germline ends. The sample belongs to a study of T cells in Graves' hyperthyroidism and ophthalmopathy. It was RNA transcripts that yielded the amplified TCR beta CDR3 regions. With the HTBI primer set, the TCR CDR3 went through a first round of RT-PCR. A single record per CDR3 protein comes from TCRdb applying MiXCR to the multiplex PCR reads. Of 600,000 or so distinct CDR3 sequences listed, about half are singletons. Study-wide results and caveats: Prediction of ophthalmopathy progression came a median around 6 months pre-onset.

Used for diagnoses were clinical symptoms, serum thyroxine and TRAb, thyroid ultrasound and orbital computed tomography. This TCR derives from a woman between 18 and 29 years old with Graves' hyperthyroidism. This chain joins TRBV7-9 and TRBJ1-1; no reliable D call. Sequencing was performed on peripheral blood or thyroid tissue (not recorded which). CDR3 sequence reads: CASSAGMNTEAFF. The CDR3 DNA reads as TGTGCCAGCAGCGCCGGGATGAACACTGAAGCTTTCTTT.